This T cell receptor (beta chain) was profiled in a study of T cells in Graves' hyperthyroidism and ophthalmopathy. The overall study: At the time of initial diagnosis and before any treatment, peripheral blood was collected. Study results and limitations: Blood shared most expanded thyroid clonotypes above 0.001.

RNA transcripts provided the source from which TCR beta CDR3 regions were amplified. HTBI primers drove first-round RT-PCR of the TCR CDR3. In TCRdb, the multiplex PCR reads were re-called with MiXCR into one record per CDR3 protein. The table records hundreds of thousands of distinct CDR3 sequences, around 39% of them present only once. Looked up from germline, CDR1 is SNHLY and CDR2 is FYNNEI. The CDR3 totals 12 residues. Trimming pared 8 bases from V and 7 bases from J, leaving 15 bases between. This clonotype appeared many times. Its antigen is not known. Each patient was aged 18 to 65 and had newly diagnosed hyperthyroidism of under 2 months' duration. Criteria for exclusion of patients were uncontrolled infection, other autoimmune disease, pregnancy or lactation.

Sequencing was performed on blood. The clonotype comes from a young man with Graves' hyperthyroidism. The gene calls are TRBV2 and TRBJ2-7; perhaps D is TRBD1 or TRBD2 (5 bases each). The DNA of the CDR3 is TGTGCCAGCGGGACCTCCATTGGGGAGCAGTACTTC. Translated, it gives CASGTSIGEQYF.